This is a list of T cell receptor beta chains from one sample in a study of Ad26.COV2.S vaccination and SARS-CoV-2 variants. The protocol was immunoSEQ multiplex PCR, while the TCRdb copy is restricted to in-frame clones and leaves out a portion. The table has roughly 390,000 clones, 70% to 90% seen once. Material: peripheral blood, obtained in a trial of Ad26.COV2.S vaccine versus placebo. The source is a person aged 18 to 59 who received the Ad26.COV2.S COVID-19 vaccine or a placebo. Both conserved end residues are part of each CDR3. A D gene is named only where the DNA matches it firmly. Size values are once, few and many counts, or a class for expanded clones, and some rows have none.

V gene: TRBV30; J gene: TRBJ1-5; D gene: TRBD1; CDR3 length: 14; clone size: .; CDR3 DNA: TGTGCCTGGAGTCGACAGGGCTTGAGTCAGCCCCAGCATTTT; CDR3 protein: CAWSRQGLSQPQHF
V gene: TRBV3-1/TRBV3-2; J gene: TRBJ1-6; D gene: .; CDR3 length: 16; clone size: .; CDR3 DNA: TGTGCCAGCAGCCAAGCGGCGGCGGGGGCAGATTCACCCCTCCACTTT; CDR3 protein: CASSQAAAGADSPLHF
V gene: TRBV7-9; J gene: TRBJ2-2; D gene: .; CDR3 length: 12; clone size: .; CDR3 DNA: TGTGCCAGCAGCCTCGTTGTCGGGGAGCTGTTTTTT; CDR3 protein: CASSLVVGELFF
V gene: TRBV10-3; J gene: TRBJ1-2; D gene: TRBD1; CDR3 length: 13; clone size: .; CDR3 DNA: TGTGCCACCAAACGGGACAGTAACTATGGCTACACCTTC; CDR3 protein: CATKRDSNYGYTF
V gene: TRBV7-9; J gene: TRBJ2-5; D gene: .; CDR3 length: 13; clone size: .; CDR3 DNA: TGTGCCAGCAGCTTAGCGACATTAGAGACCCAGTACTTC; CDR3 protein: CASSLATLETQYF
V gene: TRBV6-1; J gene: TRBJ2-6; D gene: .; CDR3 length: 16; clone size: .; CDR3 DNA: TGTGCCAGCAGTGCCTTGGGGGCGGCTGGGGCCAACGTCCTGACTTTC; CDR3 protein: CASSALGAAGANVLTF
V gene: TRBV19; J gene: TRBJ1-1; D gene: .; CDR3 length: 13; clone size: .; CDR3 DNA: TGTGCCAGCTCGGAGGGGGGGAACACTGAAGCTTTCTTT; CDR3 protein: CASSEGGNTEAFF
V gene: TRBV6-6; J gene: TRBJ1-4; D gene: TRBD1; CDR3 length: 14; clone size: .; CDR3 DNA: TGTGCCAGCAGTACCCAGGGGGGGGTAGAAAAACTGTTTTTT; CDR3 protein: CASSTQGGVEKLFF
V gene: TRBV19; J gene: TRBJ2-7; D gene: TRBD1; CDR3 length: 16; clone size: few; CDR3 DNA: TGTGCCAGTAGTGATCGACTCCGGGACAGACACTACGAGCAGTACTTC; CDR3 protein: CASSDRLRDRHYEQYF
V gene: TRBV27; J gene: TRBJ2-1; D gene: .; CDR3 length: 15; clone size: .; CDR3 DNA: TGTGCCAGCAGTTTCCTAGGGATTTCCTACAATGAGCAGTTCTTC; CDR3 protein: CASSFLGISYNEQFF
V gene: TRBV18; J gene: TRBJ2-1; D gene: .; CDR3 length: 15; clone size: .; CDR3 DNA: TGTGCCAGCTCACCACCGAGGCAGGTTTACAATGAGCAGTTCTTC; CDR3 protein: CASSPPRQVYNEQFF
V gene: TRBV7-2; J gene: TRBJ1-2; D gene: .; CDR3 length: 13; clone size: few; CDR3 DNA: TGTGCCAGCAGCTTAATGGGTTGGTATGGCTACACCTTC; CDR3 protein: CASSLMGWYGYTF
V gene: TRBV7-9; J gene: TRBJ1-1; D gene: .; CDR3 length: 12; clone size: .; CDR3 DNA: TGTGCCAGCAGTCCCCCGGGCACTGAAGCTTTCTTT; CDR3 protein: CASSPPGTEAFF
V gene: TRBV5-1; J gene: TRBJ2-7; D gene: TRBD2; CDR3 length: 13; clone size: .; CDR3 DNA: TGCGCCAGTCGGACTAGCGGGACCTACGAGCAGTACTTC; CDR3 protein: CASRTSGTYEQYF
V gene: TRBV4-3; J gene: TRBJ1-3; D gene: .; CDR3 length: 17; clone size: .; CDR3 DNA: TGCGCCAGCAGCTACCAAGGCAGGGGCTATTCTGGAAACACCATATATTTT; CDR3 protein: CASSYQGRGYSGNTIYF
V gene: TRBV6-5; J gene: TRBJ1-2; D gene: .; CDR3 length: 14; clone size: .; CDR3 DNA: TGTGCCAGCAGAATCGGACCCTCTGGGGGTGGCTACACCTTC; CDR3 protein: CASRIGPSGGGYTF
V gene: TRBV6-1; J gene: TRBJ1-5; D gene: .; CDR3 length: 15; clone size: .; CDR3 DNA: TGTGCCAGCAGTGAAGTGGTCTATAGCAATCAGCCCCAGCATTTT; CDR3 protein: CASSEVVYSNQPQHF
V gene: TRBV3-1/TRBV3-2; J gene: TRBJ2-2; D gene: .; CDR3 length: 14; clone size: .; CDR3 DNA: TGTGCCAGCAGCCGAGACTCCTCCTCTGGGGAGCTGTTTTTT; CDR3 protein: CASSRDSSSGELFF
V gene: TRBV2; J gene: TRBJ2-7; D gene: .; CDR3 length: 16; clone size: .; CDR3 DNA: TGTGCCAGCAGTGCTCCCGGGGCTGGAGGGGCCTACGAGCAGTACTTC; CDR3 protein: CASSAPGAGGAYEQYF
V gene: TRBV19; J gene: TRBJ1-5; D gene: .; CDR3 length: 14; clone size: once; CDR3 DNA: TGTGCCAGTAGGGTTACAGGCCTTAATCAGCCCCAGCATTTT; CDR3 protein: CASRVTGLNQPQHF
V gene: TRBV18; J gene: TRBJ1-3; D gene: TRBD1; CDR3 length: 17; clone size: .; CDR3 DNA: TGTGCCAGCTCCAACAGGGGAACGGAAGTCTCTGGAAACACCATATATTTT; CDR3 protein: CASSNRGTEVSGNTIYF
V gene: TRBV12-2; J gene: TRBJ1-3; D gene: .; CDR3 length: 16; clone size: .; CDR3 DNA: TGTGCAAGTCGCTCAATCCAGGGCTTCTCTGGAAACACCATATATTTT; CDR3 protein: CASRSIQGFSGNTIYF
V gene: TRBV3-1/TRBV3-2; J gene: TRBJ1-3; D gene: TRBD1; CDR3 length: 15; clone size: .; CDR3 DNA: TGTGCCAGCAGCCAAGGGACAGGGACTGGAAACACCATATATTTT; CDR3 protein: CASSQGTGTGNTIYF
V gene: TRBV5-4; J gene: TRBJ2-1; D gene: .; CDR3 length: 14; clone size: .; CDR3 DNA: TGTGCCAGCAGCTTGGATGCAGGGCTGGTTGAGCAGTTCTTC; CDR3 protein: CASSLDAGLVEQFF
V gene: TRBV5-8; J gene: TRBJ2-7; D gene: TRBD1; CDR3 length: 13; clone size: .; CDR3 DNA: TGTGCCAGCAACTTACAGGGGGCCTACGAGCAGTACTTC; CDR3 protein: CASNLQGAYEQYF
V gene: TRBV29-1; J gene: TRBJ1-1; D gene: .; CDR3 length: 12; clone size: .; CDR3 DNA: TGCAGCGTTGCGCTGGCTGACACTGAAGCTTTCTTT; CDR3 protein: CSVALADTEAFF
V gene: TRBV20-1; J gene: TRBJ2-1; D gene: .; CDR3 length: 17; clone size: .; CDR3 DNA: TGCAGTGCTAGTCCCCAGCCCAGGGACATGATCTACAATGAGCAGTTCTTC; CDR3 protein: CSASPQPRDMIYNEQFF
V gene: TRBV7-6; J gene: TRBJ1-1; D gene: .; CDR3 length: 13; clone size: .; CDR3 DNA: TGTGCCAGCAGTCCGAGTTACGGCACTGAAGCTTTCTTT; CDR3 protein: CASSPSYGTEAFF
V gene: TRBV2; J gene: TRBJ2-7; D gene: TRBD2; CDR3 length: 16; clone size: .; CDR3 DNA: TGTGCCAGCAGGTACAGAGTGACTAGCTCGGCCTACGAGCAGTACTTC; CDR3 protein: CASRYRVTSSAYEQYF